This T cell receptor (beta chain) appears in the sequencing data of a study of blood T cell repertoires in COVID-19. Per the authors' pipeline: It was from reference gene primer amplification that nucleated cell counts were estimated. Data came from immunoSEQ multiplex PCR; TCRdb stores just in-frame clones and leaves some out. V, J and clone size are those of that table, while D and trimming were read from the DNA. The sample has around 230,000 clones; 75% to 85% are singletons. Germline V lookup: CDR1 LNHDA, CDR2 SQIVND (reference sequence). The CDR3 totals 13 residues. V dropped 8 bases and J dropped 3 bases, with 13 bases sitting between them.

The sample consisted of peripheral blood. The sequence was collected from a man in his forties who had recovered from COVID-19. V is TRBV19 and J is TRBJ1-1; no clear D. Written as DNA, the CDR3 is TGTGCCAGTTCACAGATCCCTGACACTGAAGCTTTCTTT. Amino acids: CASSQIPDTEAFF.